This T cell receptor (beta chain) came from a study of patients and donors after allogeneic stem cell transplantation. The CDR3 is 16 residues long. Looked up from germline, CDR1 is SNHLY and CDR2 is FYNNEI. V trimming: 2 bases; J trimming: 2 bases; junction bases outside the gene matches: 9. TCRdb used MiXCR to reprocess the RT-PCR reads, holding one entry per CDR3 protein. In the table there are 410,000 or so distinct CDR3 sequences, 16% of which are singletons. The receptor was isolated from a human donor who was either an allogeneic HSCT recipient or a stem cell or donor lymphocyte infusion donor (not recorded which). It is not recorded whose cells these are; they may come from a transplant donor. The chain couples TRBV2 to TRBJ2-7, with 7 bases fitting TRBD1. Sequenced: blood, either unsorted or a sorted T cell fraction (not recorded which). In DNA form, the CDR3 reads TGTGCCAGCAGTGAAATCGGGCAGGGGGTAACCTACGAGCAGTACTTC. It encodes CASSEIGQGVTYEQYF.